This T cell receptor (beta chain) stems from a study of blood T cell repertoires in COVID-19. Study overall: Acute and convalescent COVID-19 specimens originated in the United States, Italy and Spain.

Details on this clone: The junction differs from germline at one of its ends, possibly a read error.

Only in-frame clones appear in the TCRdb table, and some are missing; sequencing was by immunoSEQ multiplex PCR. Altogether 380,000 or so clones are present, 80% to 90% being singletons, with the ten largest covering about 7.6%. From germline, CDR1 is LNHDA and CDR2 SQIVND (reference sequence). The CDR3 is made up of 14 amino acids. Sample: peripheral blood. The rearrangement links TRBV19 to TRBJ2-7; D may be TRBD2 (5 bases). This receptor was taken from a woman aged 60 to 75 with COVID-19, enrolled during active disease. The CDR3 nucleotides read TGTGCCAGTAGCATAGTTGGGAGCTCCTACGAGCAGTACTTC. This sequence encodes CASSIVGSSYEQYF.